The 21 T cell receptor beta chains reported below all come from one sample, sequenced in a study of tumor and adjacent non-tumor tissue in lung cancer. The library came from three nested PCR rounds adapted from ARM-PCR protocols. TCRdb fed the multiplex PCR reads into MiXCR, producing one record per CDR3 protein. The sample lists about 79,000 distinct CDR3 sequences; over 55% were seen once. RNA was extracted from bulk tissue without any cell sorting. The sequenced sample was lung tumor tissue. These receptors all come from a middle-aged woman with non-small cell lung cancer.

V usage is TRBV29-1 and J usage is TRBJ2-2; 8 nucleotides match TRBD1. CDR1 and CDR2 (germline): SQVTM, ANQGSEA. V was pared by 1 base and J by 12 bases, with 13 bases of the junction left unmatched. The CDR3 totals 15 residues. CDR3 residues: CSVEGRGHMSEKLFF. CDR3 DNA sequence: TGCAGCGTTGAAGGCAGGGGGCATATGTCCGAGAAGCTGTTTTTT.

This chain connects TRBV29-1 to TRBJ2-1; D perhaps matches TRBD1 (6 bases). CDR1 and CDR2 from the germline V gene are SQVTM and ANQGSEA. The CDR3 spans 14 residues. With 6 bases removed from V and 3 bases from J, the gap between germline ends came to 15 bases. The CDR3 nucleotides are TGCAGCGTGGGGGCAGTGACTCACTACAATGAGCAGTTCTTC. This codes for CSVGAVTHYNEQFF.

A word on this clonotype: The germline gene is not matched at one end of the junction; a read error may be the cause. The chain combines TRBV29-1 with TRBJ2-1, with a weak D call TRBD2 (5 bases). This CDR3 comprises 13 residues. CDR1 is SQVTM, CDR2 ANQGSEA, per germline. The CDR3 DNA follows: TGTAACCATGCCGGGATTAGGTACAATGAGCAGTTCTTC. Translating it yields CNHAGIRYNEQFF.

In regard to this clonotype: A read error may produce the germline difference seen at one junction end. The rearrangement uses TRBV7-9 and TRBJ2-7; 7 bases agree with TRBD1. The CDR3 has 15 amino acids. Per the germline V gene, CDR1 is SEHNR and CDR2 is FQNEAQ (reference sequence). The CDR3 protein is CTSSYTMGQIYEQYF. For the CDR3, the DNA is TGTACCAGCAGCTACACGATGGGACAGATCTACGAGCAGTACTTC.

The CDR3 DNA reads as TGTGTCGGCAGACCGCAGGGTACCGGGGAGCTGTTTTTT. Its translation: CVGRPQGTGELFF. The chain combines TRBV28 with TRBJ2-2, with a tentative D call TRBD1 (5 bases). Per germline, CDR1 MDHEN and CDR2 SYDVKM. This CDR3 spans 13 amino acids. Looking up the rest from reference TRBV28 and TRBJ2-2 gives the full variable domain: DVKVTQSSRYLVKRTGEKVFLECVQDMDHENMFWYRQDPGLGLRLIYFSYDVKMKEKGDIPEGYSVSREKKERFSLILESASTNQTSMYLCVGRPQGTGELFFGEGSRLTVL.

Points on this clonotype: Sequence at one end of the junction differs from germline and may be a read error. The CDR3 loop is CASRRWAYKQYF. CDR3 sequence (DNA): TGTGCCAGCAGGCGATGGGCCTACAAGCAGTACTTC. The V and J genes are TRBV13 and TRBJ2-7, with no clear D. The CDR3 is made up of 12 amino acids. The V gene's germline CDR1 is PRHDT and CDR2 FYEKMQ (reference sequence).

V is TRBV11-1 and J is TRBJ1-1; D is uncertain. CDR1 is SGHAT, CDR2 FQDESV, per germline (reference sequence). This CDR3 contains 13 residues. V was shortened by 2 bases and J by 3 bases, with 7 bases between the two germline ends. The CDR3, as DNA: TGTGCCAGCAGCTTACTGGCAGACACTGAAGCTTTCTTT. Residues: CASSLLADTEAFF.

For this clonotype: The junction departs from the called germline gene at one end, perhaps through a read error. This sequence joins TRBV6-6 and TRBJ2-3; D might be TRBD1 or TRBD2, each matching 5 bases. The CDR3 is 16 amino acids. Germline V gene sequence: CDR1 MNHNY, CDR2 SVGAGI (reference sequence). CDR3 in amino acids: CASSVRGGLSTDTQYF. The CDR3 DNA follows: TGTGCCAGCAGCGTTAGGGGCGGACTTAGCACAGATACACAGTATTTT.

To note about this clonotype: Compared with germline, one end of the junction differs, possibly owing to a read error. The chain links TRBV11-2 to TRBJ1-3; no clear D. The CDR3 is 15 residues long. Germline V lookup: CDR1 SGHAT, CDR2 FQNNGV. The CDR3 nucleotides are TGCGCCAGCAGCTTGTCAGGAATCACTGGAAACACCATATATTTT. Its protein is CASSLSGITGNTIYF. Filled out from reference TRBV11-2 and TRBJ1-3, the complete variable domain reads EAGVAQSPRYKIIEKRQSVAFWCNPISGHATLYWYQQILGQGPKLLIQFQNNGVVDDSQLPKDRFSAERLKGVDSTLKIQPAKLEDSAVYLCASSLSGITGNTIYFGEGSWLTVV.

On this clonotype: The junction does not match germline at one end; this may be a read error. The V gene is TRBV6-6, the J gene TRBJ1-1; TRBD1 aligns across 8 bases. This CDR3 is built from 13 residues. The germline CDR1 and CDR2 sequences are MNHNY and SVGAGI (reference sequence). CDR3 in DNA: TGTGTCAGCAGTTACGACAGGGGAGCTGAGGCTTTCTTT. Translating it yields CVSSYDRGAEAFF.

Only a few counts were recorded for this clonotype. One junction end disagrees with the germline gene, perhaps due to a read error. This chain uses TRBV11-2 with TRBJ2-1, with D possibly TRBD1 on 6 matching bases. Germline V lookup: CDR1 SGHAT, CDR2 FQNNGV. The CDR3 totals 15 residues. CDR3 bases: TGCGCCAGCAACTTACAGGGATGGTCCTACAATGAGCAGTTCTTC. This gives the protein CASNLQGWSYNEQFF.

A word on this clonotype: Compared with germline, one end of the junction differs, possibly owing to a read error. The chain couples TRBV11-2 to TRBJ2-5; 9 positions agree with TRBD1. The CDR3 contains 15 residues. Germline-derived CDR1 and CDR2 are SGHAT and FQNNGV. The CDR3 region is CASNSSLGQGVTQYF. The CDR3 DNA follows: TGCGCCAGCAACTCTTCCCTGGGACAGGGTGTGACCCAGTACTTC.

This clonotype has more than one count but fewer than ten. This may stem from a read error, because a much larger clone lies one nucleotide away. The CDR3 DNA is TGTGCCAGCAGTTACTCGATGGTGGGCAGCTACAATGAGCAGTTCTTC. Its translation is CASSYSMVGSYNEQFF. The chain uses TRBV6-5 and TRBJ2-1; D not resolved. The CDR3 contains 16 residues. V gave up 0 bases and J gave up 3 bases, with 12 bases separating them. Germline CDR1 and CDR2: MNHEY and SVGAGI.

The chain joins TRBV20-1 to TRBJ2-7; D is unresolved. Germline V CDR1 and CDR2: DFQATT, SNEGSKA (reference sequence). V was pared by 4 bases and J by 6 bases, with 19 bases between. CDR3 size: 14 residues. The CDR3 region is CSAKLVFKESEQYF. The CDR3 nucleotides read TGCAGTGCTAAGCTTGTTTTTAAGGAATCCGAGCAGTACTTC.

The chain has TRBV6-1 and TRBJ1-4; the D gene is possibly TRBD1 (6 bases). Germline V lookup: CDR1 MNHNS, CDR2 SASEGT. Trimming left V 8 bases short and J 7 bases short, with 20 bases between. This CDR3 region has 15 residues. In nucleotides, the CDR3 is TGTGCCAGCGGCGACCCGACAGGCGCTAGTGAAAAACTGTTTTTT. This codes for CASGDPTGASEKLFF.

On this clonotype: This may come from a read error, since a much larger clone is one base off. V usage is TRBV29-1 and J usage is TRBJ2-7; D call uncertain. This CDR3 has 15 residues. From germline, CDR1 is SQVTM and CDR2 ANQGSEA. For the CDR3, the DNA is TGCAGCGCGAGTGGATGGAGTCCTGCCGTCTACGGGCAGTACTTC. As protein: CSASGWSPAVYGQYF.

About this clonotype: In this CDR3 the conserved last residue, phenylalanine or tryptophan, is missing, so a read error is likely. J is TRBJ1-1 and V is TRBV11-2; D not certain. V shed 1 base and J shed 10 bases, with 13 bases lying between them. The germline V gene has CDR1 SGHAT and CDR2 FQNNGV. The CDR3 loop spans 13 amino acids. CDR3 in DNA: TGTGCCAGCAGCTTAGTGGGGAATTCGGGAGCTTTCATT. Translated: CASSLVGNSGAFI.

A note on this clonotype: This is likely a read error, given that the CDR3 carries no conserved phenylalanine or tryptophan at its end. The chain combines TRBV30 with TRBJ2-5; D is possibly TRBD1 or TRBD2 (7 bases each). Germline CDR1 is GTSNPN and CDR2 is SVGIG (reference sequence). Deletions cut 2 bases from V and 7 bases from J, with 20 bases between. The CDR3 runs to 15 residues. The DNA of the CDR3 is TGTGCCTGGAGTATTGGCCAGGGGGGGAAGGGGACCCAGTACTTA. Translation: CAWSIGQGGKGTQYL.

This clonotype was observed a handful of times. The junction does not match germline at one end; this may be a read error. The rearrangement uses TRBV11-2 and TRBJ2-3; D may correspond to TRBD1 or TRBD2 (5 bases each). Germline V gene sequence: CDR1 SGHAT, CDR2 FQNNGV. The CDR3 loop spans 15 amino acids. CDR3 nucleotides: TGTGCTAGCAGCTCTGGGACCAAACCAACAGATACGCTGTATTTT. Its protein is CASSSGTKPTDTLYF.

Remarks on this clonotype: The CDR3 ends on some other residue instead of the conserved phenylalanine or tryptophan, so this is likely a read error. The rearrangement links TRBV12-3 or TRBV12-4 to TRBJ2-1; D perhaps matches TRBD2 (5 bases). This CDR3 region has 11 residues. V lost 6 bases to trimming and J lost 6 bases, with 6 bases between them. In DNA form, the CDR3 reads TGTGCCAGCAGCCTAGCCAATGAGCAGTTCTTA. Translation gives CASSLANEQFL.

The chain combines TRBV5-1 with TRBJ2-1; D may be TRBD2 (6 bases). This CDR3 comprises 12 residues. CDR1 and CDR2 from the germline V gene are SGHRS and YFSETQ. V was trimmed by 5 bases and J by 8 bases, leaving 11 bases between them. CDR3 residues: CASRKTGDEQFF. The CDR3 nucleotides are TGCGCCAGCAGAAAGACGGGGGATGAGCAGTTCTTC.